What follows are 13 T cell receptor beta chains derived from one specimen sequenced in a study of blood T cell repertoires in COVID-19. Libraries were prepared by immunoSEQ multiplex PCR; TCRdb keeps only in-frame clonotypes and omits some of them. The sample records approximately 120,000 clones, 80% to 90% being singletons. Sequencing was done on a sample of peripheral blood. These receptors were collected from a human donor in a cohort sampled during active COVID-19.

This chain links TRBV7-3 with TRBJ2-7; maybe TRBD2 (6 bases). Looked up from germline, CDR1 is SGHTA and CDR2 is FQGTGA. Trimming removed 3 bases at V and 2 bases at J, with 14 bases between. The length of the CDR3 is 15 residues. The CDR3 DNA reads TGTGCCAGCAGCTTCGTAGGCGGGGAGCCCTACGAGCAGTACTTC. Its protein is CASSFVGGEPYEQYF.

The chain is built from TRBV6-2 or TRBV6-3 and TRBJ2-7; tentative D call: TRBD1 (7 bases). Germline V gene sequence: CDR1 MNHEY, CDR2 SVGEGT. V was pared by 4 bases and J by 2 bases, with 15 bases between. The CDR3 is made up of 15 amino acids. This CDR3 is CASSSPTRGAYEQYF. The CDR3 DNA sequence: TGTGCCAGCAGTTCCCCAACCAGGGGGGCCTACGAGCAGTACTTC.

This clone was observed a few times. V is TRBV3-1 (or the pseudogene TRBV3-2) and J is TRBJ1-5; 7 nucleotides line up with TRBD1. After removal of 1 base from V and 5 bases from J, the junction contained 2 bases not matched to a gene. Per the germline V gene, CDR1 is LGHDT and CDR2 is YNNKEL (reference sequence). This CDR3 has 14 residues. The CDR3 DNA is TGTGCCAGCAGCCAAGGAGGGGGCGATCAGCCCCAGCATTTT. Translation: CASSQGGGDQPQHF.

V and J are TRBV28 and TRBJ1-2; 9 bases line up with TRBD1. This CDR3 spans 13 amino acids. The ends lost 4 bases at V and 8 bases at J; junction bases unmatched: 5. The germline V gene encodes CDR1 MDHEN and CDR2 SYDVKM. The CDR3, as DNA: TGTGCCAGCAGTTCTGGGACAGGGATAGGCTACACCTTC. It encodes CASSSGTGIGYTF.

The genes are TRBV19 and TRBJ2-1, with unresolved D. This CDR3 contains 11 residues. Per germline, CDR1 LNHDA and CDR2 SQIVND (reference sequence). V was pared by 5 bases and J by 13 bases, with 12 bases between. CDR3: CASSLHRKQFF. CDR3 DNA sequence: TGTGCCAGTAGTCTTCACAGAAAACAGTTCTTC.

The gene calls are TRBV18 and TRBJ2-7, with 11 bases matching TRBD2. CDR3 length: 17 residues. CDR1 and CDR2 (germline): KGHSH, LQKENI. Trimming took 0 bases from V and 2 from J; bases not matched to a gene: 6. CDR3 DNA sequence: TGTGCCAGCTCACCACCTAGACTAGCGGGAACTACCTACGAGCAGTACTTC. It translates to CASSPPRLAGTTYEQYF.

The chain employs TRBV7-9 and TRBJ1-6; D gene unclear. The V and J ends lost 5 bases and 4 bases respectively, with 9 bases between them. In germline, CDR1 is SEHNR, CDR2 FQNEAQ (reference sequence). The CDR3 has 14 amino acids. CDR3: CASSKKTYNSPLHF. The CDR3 DNA sequence: TGTGCCAGCAGCAAAAAGACTTATAATTCACCCCTCCACTTT.

This chain links TRBV11-3 with TRBJ2-5; 9 bases are shared with TRBD2. Germline loops: CDR1 SGHNT, CDR2 YENEEA. V was clipped by 1 base and J by 12 bases; unmatched bases: 12. The CDR3 is 15 residues long. This chain's CDR3 is CASSLGLAGSWYEYF. In nucleotides, the CDR3 is TGTGCCAGCAGCTTAGGTCTAGCGGGGTCATGGTATGAGTACTTC.

The V call is TRBV6-5, the J call TRBJ1-6; TRBD1 is a possible D gene (6 bases). Between the trimmed V and J ends, which lost 6 bases and 5 bases, there was a span of 11 bases. Per the germline V gene, CDR1 is MNHEY and CDR2 is SVGAGI. The CDR3 runs 14 residues. CDR3 region: CASRRQADNSPLHF. DNA for the CDR3: TGTGCCAGCAGGCGACAGGCGGATAATTCACCCCTCCACTTT.

This clone was found once. The chain couples TRBV19 to TRBJ1-4, with a possible D match to TRBD1 (5 bases). From germline, CDR1 is LNHDA and CDR2 SQIVND (reference sequence). The CDR3 spans 14 residues. The CDR3 is CAYGGGATNEKLFF. In nucleotides, the CDR3 is TGTGCTTATGGGGGGGGTGCAACTAATGAAAAACTGTTTTTT.

The chain is built from TRBV7-8 and TRBJ2-7, with TRBD2 matching 9 bases. The junction had 11 bases not matched to a gene; V was cut back by 4 bases and J by 7 bases. Germline CDR1 SGHVS, CDR2 FQNEAQ. This CDR3 is built from 15 residues. The CDR3 DNA reads TGTGCCAGCAGCTCGAGGCGGGAGGGCCCACTGGAGCAGTACTTC. It codes for CASSSRREGPLEQYF.

The chain employs TRBV29-1 and TRBJ2-3; D might be TRBD1 (5 bases). The V end was cut by 5 bases, the J end by 1 base, with 7 bases between. The CDR3 totals 12 residues. CDR1 SQVTM and CDR2 ANQGSEA come from the germline V gene. The CDR3 region has the DNA TGCAGCGTTTTCAGGGGCACAGATACGCAGTATTTT. Translation gives CSVFRGTDTQYF.

This rearrangement joins TRBV4-3 to TRBJ1-1; unclear D gene. The CDR3 spans 13 residues. V shed 4 bases and J shed 1 base, with 7 bases lying between them. Per the germline V gene, CDR1 is LGHNA and CDR2 is YSLEER. The CDR3: CASSLGRNTEAFF. The CDR3 DNA sequence: TGCGCCAGCAGCCTCGGGAGGAACACTGAAGCTTTCTTT.